The clone carrying this T cell receptor (beta chain) has only one observation. Its cognate antigen is unknown. This sample is drawn from a study of OX40 agonist ivuxolimab in advanced cancers. This CDR3 region has 15 residues. Germline values: CDR1 ENHRY, CDR2 SYGVKD. V was pared by 3 bases and J by 0 bases, with 4 bases of the junction left unmatched. Study-wide findings and caveats: Clonal expansion by week 6 occurred in CD4+ and CD8+ blood T cells (at 0.1 to 3.0 mg/kg).

Measured with immunoSEQ multiplex PCR; TCRdb has only the in-frame clones, and not every one. The sample holds tens of thousands of clones, 86% seen once. V gene TRBV10-3 combines with J gene TRBJ2-7, with TRBD2 matching over 8 bases. Sequences were derived from CD4+ or CD8+ T cells sorted from blood, sampled in a trial of the OX40 agonist ivuxolimab. The source is an adult with an advanced solid tumor such as melanoma, head and neck, liver or kidney cancer. The CDR3 loop is CAISEPGGSSYEQYF. CDR3 nucleotide sequence: TGTGCCATCAGTGAACCGGGAGGGAGCTCCTACGAGCAGTACTTC.